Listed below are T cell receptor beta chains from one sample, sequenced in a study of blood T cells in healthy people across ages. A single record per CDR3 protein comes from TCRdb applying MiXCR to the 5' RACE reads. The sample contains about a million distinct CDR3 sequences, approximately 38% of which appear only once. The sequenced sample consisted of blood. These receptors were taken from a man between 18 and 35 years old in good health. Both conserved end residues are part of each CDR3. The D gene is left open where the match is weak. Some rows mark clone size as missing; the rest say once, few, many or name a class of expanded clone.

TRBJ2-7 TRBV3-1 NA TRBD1 CASSHPTGGSYEQYF TGTGCCAGCAGCCACCCGACAGGGGGCTCCTACGAGCAGTACTTC
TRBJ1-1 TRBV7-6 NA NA CASSLPRRPFAFF TGTGCCAGCAGCTTACCCAGGCGTCCCTTTGCTTTCTTT
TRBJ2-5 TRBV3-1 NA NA CASSQETETQYF TGTGCCAGCAGCCAAGAGACCGAGACCCAGTACTTC
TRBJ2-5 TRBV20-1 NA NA CSALSSGKETQYF TGCAGTGCTCTTTCCAGCGGAAAAGAGACCCAGTACTTC
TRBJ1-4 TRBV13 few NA CASKRLENNEKLFF TGTGCCAGCAAGAGGTTAGAGAATAATGAAAAACTGTTTTTT
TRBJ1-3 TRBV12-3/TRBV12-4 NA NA CASSSSSPREWGNTIYF TGTGCCAGCAGTTCCTCCTCCCCCCGGGAGTGGGGGAACACCATATATTTT
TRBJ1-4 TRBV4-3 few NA CASSLDLPNEKLFF TGCGCCAGCAGCCTCGACTTGCCCAATGAAAAACTGTTTTTT
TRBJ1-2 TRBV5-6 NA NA CASSPTGGSYGYTF TGTGCCAGCAGCCCGACCGGGGGATCCTATGGCTACACCTTC
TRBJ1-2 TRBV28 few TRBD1 CASSSGTGHYGYTF TGTGCCAGCAGTTCCGGGACAGGGCACTATGGCTACACCTTC
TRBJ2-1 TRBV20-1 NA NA CSAPQPGAGCNEQFF TGCAGTGCCCCGCAGCCGGGAGCAGGCTGCAATGAGCAGTTCTTC
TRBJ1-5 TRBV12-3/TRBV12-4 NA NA CASSFAFRAHQPQHF TGTGCCAGCAGTTTCGCTTTCCGGGCCCATCAGCCCCAGCATTTT
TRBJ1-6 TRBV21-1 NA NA CASSASDRDGNSPLHF TGTGCCAGCAGCGCTTCAGACAGGGATGGGAATTCACCCCTCCACTTT
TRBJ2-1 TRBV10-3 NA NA CAISEGETQFF TGTGCCATCAGTGAGGGTGAGACCCAGTTCTTC
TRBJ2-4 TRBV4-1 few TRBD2 CASSFGGGRDIQYF TGCGCCAGCAGCTTTGGGGGGGGGAGGGACATTCAGTACTTC
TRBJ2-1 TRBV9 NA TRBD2 CASSSWTSEYNEQFF TGTGCCAGCAGCTCGTGGACTAGCGAATACAATGAGCAGTTCTTC
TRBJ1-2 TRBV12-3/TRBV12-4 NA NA CTSSHSQPSYGYTF TGTACCAGCAGTCATTCCCAACCTTCCTATGGCTACACCTTC
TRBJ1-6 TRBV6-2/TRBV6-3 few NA CASSYQGRNSPLHF TGTGCCAGCAGTTACCAGGGGAGGAATTCACCCCTCCACTTT
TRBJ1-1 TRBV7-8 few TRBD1 CASSSTSRGLKMNTEAFF TGTGCCAGCAGCTCCACGAGCAGGGGGCTGAAGATGAACACTGAAGCTTTCTTT
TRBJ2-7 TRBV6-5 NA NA CASGDGTNYEQYF TGTGCCAGCGGGGACGGTACCAACTACGAGCAGTACTTC
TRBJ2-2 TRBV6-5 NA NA CASSYSRGRTGELFF TGTGCCAGCAGTTACTCAAGGGGCCGGACCGGGGAGCTGTTTTTT